These 10 T cell receptor beta chains were sequenced from one sample in a study of blood T cell repertoires in COVID-19. The data were produced by immunoSEQ multiplex PCR, yet TCRdb's version contains in-frame clones alone and is incomplete. This sample has a few hundred thousand clones, with over 70% found just once. The material sequenced was PBMCs or T cells enriched from blood (not recorded which). These receptors all come from a middle-aged woman who had been exposed to COVID-19.

The gene calls are TRBV4-3 and TRBJ1-2; D is unresolved. The germline CDR1 and CDR2 sequences are LGHNA and YSLEER. CDR3 length equals 13 residues. V was cut by 0 bases and J by 5 bases, with 7 bases left in between. In DNA, the CDR3 is TGCGCCAGCAGCCAAGATTCCGGTTATGGCTACACCTTC. Protein product: CASSQDSGYGYTF.

This clone is a singleton in its sample. Mismatch with germline at one junction end may stem from a read error. The chain has TRBV5-1 and TRBJ1-4, with a weak D call TRBD1 (5 bases). The CDR3 has 13 residues. The germline V gene has CDR1 SGHRS and CDR2 YFSETQ. The CDR3 loop reads CASSLSGYEKLFF. CDR3 nucleotide sequence: TGTGCCAGCAGCTTGTCAGGGTATGAAAAACTGTTTTTT.

The rearrangement joins TRBV12-3 or TRBV12-4 to TRBJ1-5, with D hard to call. The CDR3 covers 12 residues. Trimming left V 3 bases short and J 7 bases short, with 7 bases between. The CDR3 coding sequence is TGTGCCAGCAGTTTCGGTATCCAGCCCCAGCATTTT. It codes for CASSFGIQPQHF.

The V call is TRBV4-3, the J call TRBJ1-2; 8 bases line up with TRBD1. V shed 4 bases and J 7 bases; nucleotides not matched to a gene: 17. The CDR3 spans 17 residues. In germline, CDR1 is LGHNA, CDR2 YSLEER. CDR3 region: CASSPDSPGQAWFGYTF. CDR3 coding DNA: TGCGCCAGCAGCCCCGATTCTCCGGGACAGGCCTGGTTTGGCTACACCTTC.

As regards this clone: The sample contains more than one DNA sequence encoding this CDR3. The V and J genes are TRBV5-4 and TRBJ1-2; 9 bases are shared with TRBD1. Germline assignment: CDR1 SGHNT and CDR2 YYREEE (reference sequence). CDR3 length: 14 amino acids. Unmatched junction bases numbered 8, after V lost 4 bases and J lost 7 bases. The CDR3 bases are TGTGCCAGCAGCCCTGACAGGGGGTTGGGTGGCTACACCTTC. It translates to CASSPDRGLGGYTF.

The chain carries TRBV18 and TRBJ1-6, with TRBD1 matching 7 bases. Germline-derived CDR1 and CDR2 are KGHSH and LQKENI. V shed 2 bases and J 7 bases; nucleotides not matched to a gene: 11. This CDR3 contains 17 residues. This CDR3 is CASSPFEETGMNSPLHF. The DNA of the CDR3 is TGTGCCAGCTCACCATTCGAAGAGACAGGGATGAATTCACCCCTCCACTTT.

The gene calls are TRBV7-2 and TRBJ2-7; TRBD2 aligns across 8 bases. Trimming cost V 5 bases and J 0 bases; bases outside gene matches: 15. The CDR3 contains 18 residues. CDR1 SGHTA and CDR2 FQGNSA come from the germline V gene. The CDR3 bases are TGTGCCAGCAGCCCCAGGCAGGGTCCGGGACTAGGCTCCTACGAGCAGTACTTC. Encoded protein: CASSPRQGPGLGSYEQYF.

The rearrangement uses TRBV20-1 and TRBJ2-3; TRBD1 is a possible D gene (5 bases). The ends were cut back, 7 bases at V and 4 bases at J, with 9 bases in the middle. The CDR3 spans 11 residues. CDR1 DFQATT and CDR2 SNEGSKA come from the germline V gene (reference sequence). The CDR3 DNA reads TGCAGTGGGGGCTATCCAGATACGCAGTATTTT. This sequence encodes CSGGYPDTQYF.

V is TRBV30 and J is TRBJ2-1; 14 bases align to TRBD2. CDR1 and CDR2 from the germline V gene are GTSNPN and SVGIG (reference sequence). This CDR3 region has 16 residues. V dropped 0 bases and J dropped 2; count of bases not matched to a gene: 0. The CDR3 sequence is CAWSVGLAGAYNEQFF. The CDR3 DNA reads TGTGCCTGGAGTGTGGGACTAGCGGGAGCCTACAATGAGCAGTTCTTC.

The chain uses TRBV6-2 or TRBV6-3 and TRBJ1-1; TRBD1 is a possible D gene (6 bases). The CDR3 runs 15 residues. In germline, CDR1 is MNHEY, CDR2 SVGEGT. Trimming stripped 6 bases from V and 1 base from J, with 15 bases between. The CDR3 reads CASSPHRDGNTEAFF. The CDR3 DNA reads as TGTGCCAGCAGCCCCCACAGGGATGGGAACACTGAAGCTTTCTTT.